These 30 T cell receptor beta chains originate from one sample sequenced in a study of T cell responses to AZD1222 COVID-19 vaccine. TCRdb's copy holds only in-frame clones and misses some; the assay was immunoSEQ multiplex PCR. In the table there are about 110,000 clones, more than 70% of which are singletons. The source material was peripheral blood, sampled on day 0 of AZD1222 vaccination. The receptors derive from an adult in good health.

The chain uses TRBV29-1 and TRBJ2-5; D ambiguous. The CDR3 loop spans 12 amino acids. Trimming removed 0 bases from V and 5 bases from J, with 7 bases in between. The germline CDR1 and CDR2 sequences are SQVTM and ANQGSEA. CDR3 in DNA: TGCAGCGTTGAAGATTACCGGGAGACCCAGTACTTC. This encodes CSVEDYRETQYF.

V and J are TRBV5-5 and TRBJ1-2, with no clear D. The V and J ends lost 4 bases and 6 bases respectively, with 13 bases between them. The CDR3 runs 13 residues. Germline V gene data show CDR1 as SGHKS and CDR2 as YYEKEE (reference sequence). In nucleotides, the CDR3 is TGTGCCAGCAGCCCCACCCCCCGAAATGGCTACACCTTC. Its protein is CASSPTPRNGYTF.

This sequence joins TRBV29-1 and TRBJ2-5, with a tentative D call TRBD2 (6 bases). This CDR3 region has 13 residues. Trimming took 5 bases from V and 4 from J, leaving 14 bases between them. Germline V gene data show CDR1 as SQVTM and CDR2 as ANQGSEA. The CDR3 DNA sequence: TGCAGCGTTACCACCGGGACTGGAGAGACCCAGTACTTC. This encodes CSVTTGTGETQYF.

The genes are TRBV19 and TRBJ2-7, with D perhaps matching TRBD1 (6 bases). V was cut by 6 bases and J by 5 bases, with 20 bases left in between. From germline, CDR1 is LNHDA and CDR2 SQIVND (reference sequence). The CDR3 sequence is 15 residues long. The CDR3 region is CASSTIGPGDHEQYF. In DNA, the CDR3 is TGTGCCAGTAGCACTATAGGACCAGGGGACCACGAGCAGTACTTC.

The gene calls are TRBV3-1 (or the pseudogene TRBV3-2) and TRBJ2-7; a weak D match, TRBD1 (6 bases). CDR1 LGHDT and CDR2 YNNKEL come from the germline V gene (reference sequence). This CDR3 is built from 15 residues. Trimming cost V 5 bases and J 7 bases, with 21 bases left between them. The CDR3 DNA is TGTGCCAGCAGCGGAACAGGGCGTGATTTCGGGGAGCAGTACTTC. Its translation is CASSGTGRDFGEQYF.

This clone was counted a single time. The CDR3 nucleotides are TGTGCCAGCAGGGGGCAGCGGTTCTCCTACGAGCAGTACTTC. As protein: CASRGQRFSYEQYF. J is TRBJ2-7 and V is TRBV2; tentatively, D is TRBD1 or TRBD2 (5 bases each). Trimming shortened V by 6 bases and J by 0 bases, and 12 bases separated the two germline ends. The CDR3 covers 14 residues. CDR1 is SNHLY and CDR2 is FYNNEI in the germline V gene.

This rearrangement joins TRBV2 to TRBJ2-5; D perhaps matches TRBD1 (7 bases). The ends were cut back, 5 bases at V and 5 bases at J, with 24 bases in the middle. The CDR3 is 17 residues long. CDR1 is SNHLY, CDR2 FYNNEI, per germline. This chain's CDR3 is CASSRISTGRIEETQYF. In DNA, the CDR3 is TGTGCCAGCAGTCGGATTTCGACAGGGAGGATTGAGGAGACCCAGTACTTC. Using reference TRBV2 and TRBJ2-5 for the parts outside the CDR3, the full variable domain is EPEVTQTPSHQVTQMGQEVILRCVPISNHLYFYWYRQILGQKVEFLVSFYNNEISEKSEIFDDQFSVERPDGSNFTLKIRSTKLEDSAMYFCASSRISTGRIEETQYFGPGTRLLVL.

This chain connects TRBV2 to TRBJ2-2, with 7 bases aligning to TRBD1. Trimming cost V 5 bases and J 0 bases; bases outside gene matches: 6. The CDR3 runs to 16 residues. From germline, CDR1 is SNHLY and CDR2 FYNNEI. The CDR3 spells CASSTQGRANTGELFF. Written as DNA, the CDR3 is TGTGCCAGCAGTACACAGGGGCGGGCGAACACCGGGGAGCTGTTTTTT.

The chain is built from TRBV10-1 and TRBJ1-2; D is undetermined. The germline V gene has CDR1 WNHNN and CDR2 SYGVQD (reference sequence). With 10 bases removed from V and 3 bases from J, the gap between germline ends came to 0 bases. The CDR3 is made up of 8 amino acids. This chain's CDR3 is CANYGYTF. CDR3 nucleotide sequence: TGCGCCAACTATGGCTACACCTTC.

The chain carries TRBV19 and TRBJ2-1; D may be TRBD2 (7 bases). The V gene lost 3 bases and the J gene lost 9 bases, with 27 bases spanning the gap. Germline CDR1 reads LNHDA; CDR2 reads SQIVND (reference sequence). The CDR3 has 18 amino acids. In DNA form, the CDR3 reads TGTGCCAGTAGTATGGGTAATACGAGACTAGCTAGGGGGGGTGAGCAGTTCTTC. Translation: CASSMGNTRLARGGEQFF. Together with reference TRBV19 and TRBJ2-1, the CDR3 gives the full variable domain: DGGITQSPKYLFRKEGQNVTLSCEQNLNHDAMYWYRQDPGQGLRLIYYSQIVNDFQKGDIAEGYSVSREKKESFPLTVTSAQKNPTAFYLCASSMGNTRLARGGEQFFGPGTRLTVL.

The chain combines TRBV10-3 with TRBJ1-2, with D perhaps matching TRBD1 (5 bases). Per the germline V gene, CDR1 is ENHRY and CDR2 is SYGVKD. The V and J ends lost 0 bases and 3 bases respectively, with 8 bases between them. The CDR3 is 14 residues long. CDR3 protein: CAISESGGDYGYTF. CDR3 in DNA: TGTGCCATCAGTGAGTCGGGGGGGGACTATGGCTACACCTTC.

The chain combines TRBV5-1 with TRBJ1-5; D not certain. The V gene lost 2 bases and the J gene lost 4 bases, with 10 bases spanning the gap. The CDR3 is 14 amino acids. CDR1 SGHRS and CDR2 YFSETQ come from the germline V gene. The DNA of the CDR3 is TGCGCCAGCAGCTTTTTGGGCGGAAATCAGCCCCAGCATTTT. Protein sequence: CASSFLGGNQPQHF. Filled out from reference TRBV5-1 and TRBJ1-5, the complete variable domain reads KAGVTQTPRYLIKTRGQQVTLSCSPISGHRSVSWYQQTPGQGLQFLFEYFSETQRNKGNFPGRFSGRQFSNSRSEMNVSTLELGDSALYLCASSFLGGNQPQHFGDGTRLSIL.

CDR3 DNA: TGTGCCAGTAGTGTAGCAGGGGAGTATCGCACTGAAGCTTTCTTT. It yields the protein CASSVAGEYRTEAFF. The chain joins TRBV19 to TRBJ1-1; D possibly corresponds to TRBD1 (6 bases). The CDR3 runs 15 residues. The germline CDR1 and CDR2 sequences are LNHDA and SQIVND (reference sequence). Trimming stripped 5 bases from V and 4 bases from J, with 17 bases between. The whole variable domain, remainder taken from reference TRBV19 and TRBJ1-1, is DGGITQSPKYLFRKEGQNVTLSCEQNLNHDAMYWYRQDPGQGLRLIYYSQIVNDFQKGDIAEGYSVSREKKESFPLTVTSAQKNPTAFYLCASSVAGEYRTEAFFGQGTRLTVV.

This chain joins TRBV13 and TRBJ2-7, with a tentative D call TRBD1 (6 bases). Germline CDR1 is PRHDT and CDR2 is FYEKMQ (reference sequence). This CDR3 spans 15 amino acids. V shed 0 bases and J shed 3 bases, with 12 bases lying between them. The CDR3 DNA sequence: TGTGCCAGCAGCTTAGGGGACAGCAGTCTCTACGAGCAGTACTTC. It encodes CASSLGDSSLYEQYF.

This chain connects TRBV11-2 to TRBJ1-3; D call uncertain. Germline V gene sequence: CDR1 SGHAT, CDR2 FQNNGV. Trimming took off 6 bases at V and 3 bases at J, with 9 bases between the two ends. There are 13 residues in the CDR3. The CDR3: CASRASNGNTIYF. Written as DNA, the CDR3 is TGTGCCAGCAGGGCCTCTAATGGAAACACCATATATTTT.

The chain carries TRBV5-1 and TRBJ1-2; D is unresolved. This CDR3 has 15 residues. V dropped 0 bases and J dropped 5 bases, with 14 bases sitting between them. Germline V gene data show CDR1 as SGHRS and CDR2 as YFSETQ. The CDR3 protein is CASSLAGPGAYGYTF. CDR3 DNA sequence: TGCGCCAGCAGCTTGGCCGGACCAGGAGCTTATGGCTACACCTTC.

In its sample, this clone was seen once. This chain links TRBV3-1 (or the pseudogene TRBV3-2) with TRBJ1-4, with D tentatively TRBD1 (6 bases). This CDR3 region has 17 residues. Deletions cut 0 bases from V and 3 bases from J, with 14 bases between. Germline CDR1 LGHDT, CDR2 YNNKEL (reference sequence). The CDR3 region has the DNA TGTGCCAGCAGCCAAGATCAGAGGGGGTGGGCTAATGAAAAACTGTTTTTT. It is translated as CASSQDQRGWANEKLFF.

The rearrangement uses TRBV11-2 and TRBJ1-4; a weak D match, TRBD1 (5 bases). Germline CDR1 SGHAT, CDR2 FQNNGV. V shed 5 bases and J shed 5 bases, with 12 bases lying between them. The CDR3 covers 14 residues. The CDR3 reads CASSIRQTNEKLFF. The CDR3 DNA sequence: TGTGCCAGCAGCATCCGACAGACGAATGAAAAACTGTTTTTT.

This sequence joins TRBV2 and TRBJ1-6; D unresolved. This CDR3 spans 15 amino acids. CDR1 SNHLY and CDR2 FYNNEI come from the germline V gene. V lost 7 bases to trimming and J lost 1 base, with 11 bases between them. CDR3 residues: CASISQGSYNSPLHF. The CDR3 coding sequence is TGTGCCAGCATTTCCCAAGGGTCCTATAATTCACCCCTCCACTTT.

The gene calls are TRBV27 and TRBJ2-7; the D is unclear. The V gene's germline CDR1 is MNHEY and CDR2 SMNVEV (reference sequence). The ends were cut back, 3 bases at V and 4 bases at J, with 4 bases in the middle. The length of the CDR3 is 11 residues. This CDR3 reads CASSLGYEQYF. The CDR3 DNA reads as TGTGCCAGCAGTTTGGGTTACGAGCAGTACTTC.

This sequence joins TRBV7-9 and TRBJ2-2, with 9 bases fitting TRBD1. Looked up from germline, CDR1 is SEHNR and CDR2 is FQNEAQ (reference sequence). CDR3 size: 14 residues. V shed 5 bases and J 6 bases; nucleotides not matched to a gene: 4. The CDR3 nucleotides are TGTGCCAGCAGCCGGGACAGGGAATCCGGGGAGCTGTTTTTT. It specifies CASSRDRESGELFF.

V and J are TRBV7-3 and TRBJ2-1; 16 bases align to TRBD2. This CDR3 region has 14 residues. J was trimmed by 15 bases and V by 5 bases; bases with no gene match: 7. Germline CDR1 and CDR2: SGHTA and FQGTGA. This chain's CDR3 is CASSPGLAGGLSFF. The CDR3 nucleotides read TGTGCCAGCAGCCCGGGACTAGCGGGGGGGCTTTCGTTCTTC.

This sequence joins TRBV25-1 and TRBJ2-3, with D hard to call. This CDR3 has 14 amino acids. Per the germline V gene, CDR1 is MGHDK and CDR2 is SYGVNS. Trimming took off 3 bases at V and 1 base at J, with 8 bases between the two ends. The CDR3 spells CASSDSGRTDTQYF. The CDR3 nucleotides read TGTGCCAGCAGTGATTCGGGTCGCACAGATACGCAGTATTTT.

The chain links TRBV6-5 to TRBJ1-2; no reliable D call. Germline CDR1 and CDR2: MNHEY and SVGAGI. V gave up 4 bases and J gave up 0 bases, with 15 bases separating them. The CDR3 runs 16 residues. CDR3 amino acids: CASSSLGGKANYGYTF. The CDR3 DNA is TGTGCCAGCAGTTCTCTTGGAGGCAAGGCTAACTATGGCTACACCTTC.

This clone showed up just once. The V and J genes are TRBV25-1 and TRBJ2-7; D unresolved. The CDR3 sequence is 14 residues long. The V and J ends lost 3 bases and 0 bases respectively, with 9 bases between them. In germline, CDR1 is MGHDK, CDR2 SYGVNS. CDR3 region: CASSEYRSSYEQYF. CDR3 nucleotides: TGTGCCAGCAGTGAGTACAGAAGCTCCTACGAGCAGTACTTC.

The chain has TRBV19 and TRBJ2-1; D may be TRBD1 or TRBD2 (5 bases each). Trimming took 8 bases from V and 9 from J, leaving 17 bases between them. CDR3 size: 13 residues. Looked up from germline, CDR1 is LNHDA and CDR2 is SQIVND (reference sequence). CDR3 DNA sequence: TGTGCCAGTCGGGACCGCCAGGCGGGTGAGCAGTTCTTC. Residues: CASRDRQAGEQFF. Full variable domain (rest looked up from reference TRBV19 and TRBJ2-1): DGGITQSPKYLFRKEGQNVTLSCEQNLNHDAMYWYRQDPGQGLRLIYYSQIVNDFQKGDIAEGYSVSREKKESFPLTVTSAQKNPTAFYLCASRDRQAGEQFFGPGTRLTVL.

The chain links TRBV6-5 to TRBJ1-3, with D hard to call. CDR3 size: 13 residues. V lost 7 bases and J 1 base, leaving 8 bases between the germline ends. The V gene's germline CDR1 is MNHEY and CDR2 SVGAGI. The CDR3 DNA reads TGTGCCAGCACGCGGGTATCTGGAAACACCATATATTTT. It encodes CASTRVSGNTIYF.

The chain has TRBV5-1 and TRBJ1-1; D uncertain. The CDR3 loop spans 14 amino acids. The V end lost 4 bases, the J end lost 0 bases, and 10 bases lay between the germline ends. Germline lookup yields CDR1 SGHRS and CDR2 YFSETQ. CDR3 in DNA: TGCGCCAGCAGCCTAGGGTCGGTGAACACTGAAGCTTTCTTT. Translating it yields CASSLGSVNTEAFF.

This chain links TRBV5-6 with TRBJ1-1; TRBD1 matches at 8 bases. The CDR3 spans 16 residues. CDR1 is SGHDT and CDR2 is YYEEEE in the germline V gene. Trimming at V came to 1 base and at J to 0 bases, leaving 5 bases not matched to a gene. Written as DNA, the CDR3 is TGTGCCAGCAGCTTGAATCAGGGGGCAGTGAACACTGAAGCTTTCTTT. Its translation: CASSLNQGAVNTEAFF.

Notes on this clone: The same CDR3 can be traced to other DNA sequences in this sample. The chain links TRBV12-3 or TRBV12-4 to TRBJ1-2; D is possibly TRBD1 (6 bases). This CDR3 has 13 amino acids. V lost 3 bases to trimming and J lost 4 bases, with 9 bases between them. Here the CDR3 reads CASSFGGGYGYTF. The DNA for the CDR3 is TGTGCCAGCAGTTTTGGGGGCGGCTATGGCTACACCTTC.